A single sample is the source of the 21 T cell receptor beta chains below, sequenced in a study of cytomegalovirus exposure and HLA in healthy donors. The PCR made use of 60 Vbeta and 13 Jbeta primers. The protocol was immunoSEQ multiplex PCR, while the TCRdb copy is restricted to in-frame clones and leaves out a portion. The table shows tens of thousands of clones, with about four fifths occurring only once. Sequencing was done on a sample of PBMCs. These receptors were taken from a human donor in good health.

In regard to this clone: This likely comes from a read error, as the CDR3 has no conserved phenylalanine or tryptophan at its end. The chain recombines TRBV6-1 with TRBJ1-2, with D possibly being TRBD1 (6 bases). Germline V lookup: CDR1 MNHNS, CDR2 SASEGT. Trimming took 4 bases from V and 4 from J, leaving 16 bases between them. The CDR3 is made up of 15 amino acids. CDR3 bases: TGTGCCAGCAGTGGTTCAGGGGCAGCTTCCTATGGCTACACCCTC. As protein: CASSGSGAASYGYTL.

This rearrangement joins TRBV10-3 to TRBJ2-7; 9 bases align to TRBD2. The CDR3 is 14 amino acids. Germline V gene sequence: CDR1 ENHRY, CDR2 SYGVKD. V gave up 9 bases and J gave up 1 base; unmatched junction bases: 7. The CDR3 nucleotides read TGTGCCATGGGGGCGGGAGGGTTTTCCTACGAGCAGTACTTC. This gives the protein CAMGAGGFSYEQYF.

This chain connects TRBV7-8 to TRBJ1-2; D unresolved. Trimming cost V 4 bases and J 5 bases, with 17 bases left between them. The germline V gene has CDR1 SGHVS and CDR2 FQNEAQ. The CDR3 is 15 residues long. The CDR3 DNA follows: TGTGCCAGCAGCTCCGCTACGGTGGTATTTTATGGCTACACCTTC. Residues: CASSSATVVFYGYTF.

J is TRBJ2-1 and V is TRBV6-4; TRBD2 aligns across 8 bases. The CDR3 is 18 residues long. V gave up 5 bases and J gave up 0 bases; unmatched junction bases: 12. CDR1 and CDR2 from the germline V gene are MRHNA and SNTAGT. The DNA of the CDR3 is TGTGCCAGCAGTAAAGTGAGCGGGAGCTTAAGCTCCTACAATGAGCAGTTCTTC. Its protein product is CASSKVSGSLSSYNEQFF.

The chain carries TRBV18 and TRBJ2-7; 8 nucleotides line up with TRBD2. Germline V gene data show CDR1 as KGHSH and CDR2 as LQKENI. This CDR3 spans 17 amino acids. Trimming took 2 bases from V and 4 from J; bases not matched to a gene: 13. Here the CDR3 reads CASSPMASGGPPYEQYF. For the CDR3, the DNA is TGTGCCAGCTCACCAATGGCAAGCGGGGGTCCGCCGTACGAGCAGTACTTC.

The chain carries TRBV5-4 and TRBJ2-5; 8 bases match TRBD2. CDR1 and CDR2 (germline): SGHNT, YYREEE (reference sequence). The CDR3 is 14 residues long. Trimming removed 0 bases from V and 9 bases from J; junction bases left unmatched: 7. The CDR3: CASSLELADKSQYF. In DNA, the CDR3 is TGTGCCAGCAGCTTGGAACTAGCGGATAAATCCCAGTACTTC.

V usage is TRBV9 and J usage is TRBJ1-1; D is undetermined. This CDR3 contains 14 residues. Per germline, CDR1 SGDLS and CDR2 YYNGEE. Trimming removed 0 bases from V and 5 bases from J, with 11 bases in between. CDR3 coding DNA: TGTGCCAGCAGCGTAGCTAGCGAAGGGACTGAAGCTTTCTTT. Translating gives CASSVASEGTEAFF.

In DNA form, the CDR3 reads TGTGCCAGCAGTTACCCGAACTGGGCGGGGGAGCAGTACTTC. Translated, it gives CASSYPNWAGEQYF. The chain uses TRBV6-5 and TRBJ2-7, with a weak D call TRBD2 (6 bases). Trimming took 2 bases from V and 7 from J, leaving 15 bases between them. Germline V gene data show CDR1 as MNHEY and CDR2 as SVGAGI. This CDR3 has 14 amino acids.

The sample holds one count of this clone. The chain combines TRBV11-2 with TRBJ2-7; 9 bases fit TRBD1. Germline CDR1 reads SGHAT; CDR2 reads FQNNGV. The CDR3 runs to 14 residues. J lost 5 bases, V lost 5 bases, and 7 bases had no gene match. The CDR3 DNA reads TGTGCCAGCAGCCGCCGGGACAGGGACAACGAGCAGTACTTC. Translating gives CASSRRDRDNEQYF.

CDR3 in DNA: TGTGCCAGCAGCGCGGACAGTCTGACAGATACGCAGTATTTT. Protein product: CASSADSLTDTQYF. This chain links TRBV14 with TRBJ2-3, with D perhaps TRBD1 (6 bases). Germline V gene lookup returns CDR1 SGHDN and CDR2 FVKESK. There are 14 residues in the CDR3. Between the trimmed V and J ends, which lost 5 bases and 3 bases, there was a span of 12 bases.

The chain has TRBV4-3 and TRBJ1-1; no firm D call. Germline V gene data show CDR1 as LGHNA and CDR2 as YSLEER. V gave up 0 bases and J gave up 0 bases, with 11 bases separating them. CDR3 length: 16 amino acids. This CDR3 reads CASSQDRRDLNTEAFF. The CDR3, as DNA: TGCGCCAGCAGCCAAGATCGCCGGGATTTGAACACTGAAGCTTTCTTT.

The rearrangement links TRBV5-5 to TRBJ1-2; possibly TRBD1 for D (5 bases). The CDR3 length is 14 residues. Germline lookup yields CDR1 SGHKS and CDR2 YYEKEE (reference sequence). V gave up 2 bases and J gave up 4 bases, with 12 bases separating them. The CDR3 sequence is CASSLARVGYGYTF. In DNA, the CDR3 is TGTGCCAGCAGCTTAGCCAGGGTTGGCTATGGCTACACCTTC.

The rearrangement links TRBV27 to TRBJ1-1, with D uncertain. Per germline, CDR1 MNHEY and CDR2 SMNVEV (reference sequence). Trimming took 5 bases from V and 1 from J, leaving 8 bases between them. The CDR3 contains 13 residues. CDR3 nucleotides: TGTGCCAGCAGTCGTGAGGGGAACACTGAAGCTTTCTTT. Residues: CASSREGNTEAFF.

V gene TRBV5-6 combines with J gene TRBJ2-6, with TRBD1 matching over 10 bases. Germline V gene sequence: CDR1 SGHDT, CDR2 YYEEEE. The CDR3 contains 17 residues. J lost 0 bases, V lost 4 bases, and 4 bases had no gene match. CDR3 amino acids: CASSMDRGYSGANVLTF. CDR3 in DNA: TGTGCCAGCAGCATGGACAGGGGGTACTCTGGGGCCAACGTCCTGACTTTC.

The chain links TRBV7-3 to TRBJ2-3, with 8 bases matching TRBD2. J was trimmed by 0 bases and V by 5 bases; bases with no gene match: 4. Germline V CDR1 and CDR2: SGHTA, FQGTGA. The CDR3 runs to 15 residues. The CDR3 protein is CASSPRGGSTDTQYF. CDR3 DNA: TGTGCCAGCAGCCCTCGGGGGGGAAGCACAGATACGCAGTATTTT.

This clone came up a few times. The DNA of the CDR3 is TGTGCCAGCAGTGAGGACAGGAGGGCCGGGGAGCTGTTTTTT. Amino acids: CASSEDRRAGELFF. The chain carries TRBV6-1 and TRBJ2-2, with TRBD1 as a possible D gene (7 bases). CDR1 is MNHNS and CDR2 is SASEGT in the germline V gene. V was trimmed by 3 bases and J by 6 bases, leaving 11 bases between them. There are 14 residues in the CDR3.

The CDR3 loop reads CASSPGGATNEKLFF. CDR3 in DNA: TGCGCCAGCAGCCCAGGGGGCGCAACTAATGAAAAACTGTTTTTT. This chain links TRBV5-1 with TRBJ1-4; TRBD1 matches 8 bases. V gave up 4 bases and J gave up 0 bases; unmatched junction bases: 2. Germline values: CDR1 SGHRS, CDR2 YFSETQ. The CDR3 covers 15 residues.

CDR3 sequence reads: CASSVTGGRSYEQYF. The CDR3 DNA reads TGTGCCAGCAGCGTAACGGGGGGGCGTTCCTACGAGCAGTACTTC. This chain connects TRBV9 to TRBJ2-7; 8 bases match TRBD2. CDR3 length equals 15 residues. Germline V lookup: CDR1 SGDLS, CDR2 YYNGEE. Germline trimming cut 1 base from V and 1 base from J; bases unmatched to any gene: 4.

This clone was observed once. CDR3 region: CASRPTGAHYGYTF. The CDR3 DNA sequence: TGTGCCAGCAGACCCACAGGGGCTCACTATGGCTACACCTTC. This chain connects TRBV25-1 to TRBJ1-2, with 7 bases fitting TRBD1. The CDR3 has 14 residues. Germline V gene sequence: CDR1 MGHDK, CDR2 SYGVNS. J was trimmed by 3 bases and V by 6 bases; bases with no gene match: 7.

V usage is TRBV28 and J usage is TRBJ2-5; a weak D match, TRBD2 (6 bases). CDR1 and CDR2 from the germline V gene are MDHEN and SYDVKM. Trimming shortened V by 1 base and J by 1 base, and 13 bases separated the two germline ends. The CDR3 sequence is 16 residues long. The CDR3 loop reads CASSLFSSGFQETQYF. The DNA for the CDR3 is TGTGCCAGCAGTTTATTCAGTAGCGGATTCCAAGAGACCCAGTACTTC.

The rearrangement links TRBV6-5 to TRBJ1-2; TRBD1 agrees at 7 bases. The junction had 5 bases not matched to a gene; V was cut back by 6 bases and J by 7 bases. This CDR3 spans 12 amino acids. From germline, CDR1 is MNHEY and CDR2 SVGAGI. The CDR3 DNA is TGTGCCAGCAGCCTGACAGGGTCTGGCTACACCTTC. The encoded protein is CASSLTGSGYTF.